Listed below are T cell receptor beta chains from one sample, sequenced in a study of blood T cell repertoires in COVID-19. Measured with immunoSEQ multiplex PCR; TCRdb has only the in-frame clones, and not every one. The repertoire holds a few hundred thousand clones, about 89% seen once, with under 7.5% in the top ten. Sequencing was performed on peripheral blood. These receptors were obtained from a man younger than 35 who had recovered from COVID-19. The CDR3 runs from the conserved cysteine through the conserved F or W. D genes are given only for firm matches. Only part of the rows carry a size: once, few, many, or a class if the clone is expanded.

V: TRBV6-1
size: -
D: TRBD2
J: TRBJ2-3
DNA: TGTGCCAGCAGTGAAGCGCTCGCGGGAGGGCCGGGAGATACGCAGTATTTT
CDR3: CASSEALAGGPGDTQYF

V: TRBV2
size: -
D: -
J: TRBJ1-6
DNA: TGTGCCAGCAGTGTCTCAGGGGTGGGGTCACCCCTCCACTTT
CDR3: CASSVSGVGSPLHF

V: TRBV4-3
size: -
D: TRBD1
J: TRBJ2-7
DNA: TGCGCCAGCAGCCCCGGGACAGGGGGCGGCGAGCAGTACTTC
CDR3: CASSPGTGGGEQYF

V: TRBV3-1/TRBV3-2
size: -
D: TRBD2
J: TRBJ2-1
DNA: TGTGCCAGCAGCCCTAGGGACTACAACAATGAGCAGTTCTTC
CDR3: CASSPRDYNNEQFF

V: TRBV6-4
size: -
D: TRBD2
J: TRBJ2-1
DNA: TGTGCCAGGATGACTAGCGGGGATCCCTCCTACAATGAGCAGTTCTTC
CDR3: CARMTSGDPSYNEQFF

V: TRBV18
size: once
D: TRBD1
J: TRBJ2-3
DNA: TGTGCCAGCTCACCGTTCTCGAACAGGGGAGATACGCAGTATTTT
CDR3: CASSPFSNRGDTQYF

V: TRBV19
size: -
D: TRBD1
J: TRBJ1-4
DNA: TGTGCCAGTAGTTCAGGGGGCACTAATGAAAAACTGTTTTTT
CDR3: CASSSGGTNEKLFF

V: TRBV19
size: -
D: -
J: TRBJ1-5
DNA: TGTGCCAGTAGTATAGAGCCACAGGGTTGGCAGCCCCAGCATTTT
CDR3: CASSIEPQGWQPQHF

V: TRBV7-2
size: -
D: -
J: TRBJ2-4
DNA: TGTGCCAGCAGTGGAACAGTCATGGGCAAAAACATTCAGTACTTC
CDR3: CASSGTVMGKNIQYF

V: TRBV27
size: few
D: -
J: TRBJ2-7
DNA: TGTGCCAGCAGTTATCGCAGGACCTACGAGCAGTACTTC
CDR3: CASSYRRTYEQYF

V: TRBV3-1/TRBV3-2
size: -
D: -
J: TRBJ2-7
DNA: TGTGCCAGCAAGGGGTCTCCTCGGACCTACGAGCAGTACTTC
CDR3: CASKGSPRTYEQYF

V: TRBV9
size: -
D: TRBD2
J: TRBJ2-3
DNA: TGTGCCAGCAGCCCGGGACTAGCGGGAGATACGCAGTATTTT
CDR3: CASSPGLAGDTQYF

V: TRBV5-4
size: -
D: -
J: TRBJ1-1
DNA: TGTGCCAGCAGCATACGGGGGGGATCGTTGAACACTGAAGCTTTCTTT
CDR3: CASSIRGGSLNTEAFF

V: TRBV7-2
size: -
D: TRBD2
J: TRBJ2-5
DNA: TGTGCCAGCAGCTTAGTCGATCCTAGCGGGTACCAAGAGACCCAGTACTTC
CDR3: CASSLVDPSGYQETQYF

V: TRBV7-3
size: few
D: TRBD1
J: TRBJ1-1
DNA: TGTGCCAGCAGCTCGACAGGGGGCTTGGAAGCTTTCTTT
CDR3: CASSSTGGLEAFF

V: TRBV18
size: -
D: -
J: TRBJ2-6
DNA: TGTGCCAGCTCACCGCTAACTTCTGGGGCCAACGTCCTGACTTTC
CDR3: CASSPLTSGANVLTF

V: TRBV7-9
size: -
D: TRBD2
J: TRBJ2-1
DNA: TGTGCCAGCAGCCTACTTCGCGGGGGGCTTTACAATGAGCAGTTCTTC
CDR3: CASSLLRGGLYNEQFF

V: TRBV7-3
size: -
D: -
J: TRBJ2-6
DNA: TGTGCCAGCAGCCTCGTTATTGCCAACGTCCTGACTTTC
CDR3: CASSLVIANVLTF

V: TRBV9
size: -
D: TRBD1
J: TRBJ1-2
DNA: TGTGCCAGCAGCGTAGTAGGGGGCGATGGCTACACCTTC
CDR3: CASSVVGGDGYTF

V: TRBV7-9
size: -
D: -
J: TRBJ1-6
DNA: TGTGCCAGCAGCTTAGCAACAGGCTTCTCACCCCTCCACTTT
CDR3: CASSLATGFSPLHF

V: TRBV19
size: once
D: TRBD1
J: TRBJ1-1
DNA: TGTGCCAGTAGTAGGACAGGTTACACTGAAGCTTTCTTT
CDR3: CASSRTGYTEAFF

V: TRBV19
size: -
D: TRBD1
J: TRBJ1-1
DNA: TGTGCCAGTATTAGGACAGGAGAGGGGGAAGCTTTCTTT
CDR3: CASIRTGEGEAFF

V: TRBV6-5
size: -
D: TRBD1
J: TRBJ1-1
DNA: TGTGCCAGCAGCGTCGACAGGGACACTGAAGCTTTCTTT
CDR3: CASSVDRDTEAFF

V: TRBV6-2/TRBV6-3
size: -
D: -
J: TRBJ1-1
DNA: TGTGCCAGCAGTATTTGGTCCAGGGGTTCCCTCCTTGAAGCTTTCTTT
CDR3: CASSIWSRGSLLEAFF

V: TRBV7-2
size: -
D: TRBD1
J: TRBJ1-4
DNA: TGTGCCAGCAGCGCCCCGGGACAGCCAACTAATGAAAAACTGTTTTTT
CDR3: CASSAPGQPTNEKLFF

V: TRBV6-5
size: -
D: -
J: TRBJ1-1
DNA: TGTGCCAGCAGTTGGGGCGGGAACACTGAAGCTTTCTTT
CDR3: CASSWGGNTEAFF

V: TRBV4-3
size: -
D: -
J: TRBJ2-5
DNA: TGCGCCAGCAGCCAAGATTACCAGGGAAGAGAGACCCAGTACTTC
CDR3: CASSQDYQGRETQYF

V: TRBV7-9
size: few
D: -
J: TRBJ1-2
DNA: TGTGCCAGCAGCTTAGGCGGGAGCCGGGCTAACTATGGCTACACCTTC
CDR3: CASSLGGSRANYGYTF

V: TRBV7-9
size: -
D: -
J: TRBJ1-2
DNA: TGTGCCAGCAGCGAACACGGGGGGGTACATGGCTACACCTTC
CDR3: CASSEHGGVHGYTF

V: TRBV9
size: -
D: -
J: TRBJ2-7
DNA: TGTGCCAGCAGCTCCAGGACGGGAACAAACGAGCAGTACTTC
CDR3: CASSSRTGTNEQYF

V: TRBV18
size: -
D: TRBD1
J: TRBJ2-7
DNA: TGTGCCAGCTCCCGCGGGACAGGGGCTTCCTACGAGCAGTACTTC
CDR3: CASSRGTGASYEQYF

V: TRBV6-5
size: -
D: TRBD1
J: TRBJ1-1
DNA: TGTGCCAGCGCTACTAGACAGGGGGCTTGGGCTGAAGCTTTCTTT
CDR3: CASATRQGAWAEAFF

V: TRBV9
size: -
D: -
J: TRBJ2-1
DNA: TGTGCCAGCAGCGTGTCTAGTTCCTACAATGAGCAGTTCTTC
CDR3: CASSVSSSYNEQFF

V: TRBV15
size: -
D: -
J: TRBJ1-5
DNA: TGTGCCACCAGCAGAGATACTCTGGACAGTATCAATCAGCCCCAGCATTTT
CDR3: CATSRDTLDSINQPQHF

V: TRBV9
size: few
D: -
J: TRBJ1-2
DNA: TGTGCCAGCAGCGTAGCGTCAGAACAGAACTATGGCTACACCTTC
CDR3: CASSVASEQNYGYTF

V: TRBV4-3
size: -
D: TRBD1
J: TRBJ1-2
DNA: TGCGCCAGCAGCCAAGATCCCCCAGGGGGAGCTAACTATGGCTACACCTTC
CDR3: CASSQDPPGGANYGYTF

V: TRBV5-1
size: -
D: -
J: TRBJ1-1
DNA: TGCGCCAGCAGCTTTCAAGGGGTTATGAACACTGAAGCTTTCTTT
CDR3: CASSFQGVMNTEAFF

V: TRBV2
size: -
D: TRBD1
J: TRBJ1-6
DNA: TGTGCCAGCACTAACGACAGGGACTATAATTCACCCCTCCACTTT
CDR3: CASTNDRDYNSPLHF

V: TRBV10-1
size: once
D: -
J: TRBJ2-7
DNA: TGCGCCAGCAGTGCGAACGGACAGCTCCGATCCTACGAGCAGTACTTC
CDR3: CASSANGQLRSYEQYF

V: TRBV6-2/TRBV6-3
size: -
D: -
J: TRBJ1-3
DNA: TGTGCCAGCAGTTATGGGGGACACCACTCTGGAAACACCATATATTTT
CDR3: CASSYGGHHSGNTIYF

V: TRBV19
size: -
D: TRBD1
J: TRBJ1-5
DNA: TGTGCCAGTAGTATACCCCTTTCAGGGGGCGCCTATCAGCCCCAGCATTTT
CDR3: CASSIPLSGGAYQPQHF

V: TRBV5-5
size: -
D: -
J: TRBJ1-6
DNA: TGTGCCAGCAGCTCCTACCGGGGTGGAGCTATGAATTCACCCCTCCACTTT
CDR3: CASSSYRGGAMNSPLHF

V: TRBV19
size: -
D: -
J: TRBJ1-5
DNA: TGTGCCAGTAGTATTGGGTTGTCCCGGGGGAGCAATCAGCCCCAGCATTTT
CDR3: CASSIGLSRGSNQPQHF

V: TRBV6-1
size: -
D: -
J: TRBJ1-2
DNA: TGTGCCAGCAGTGAAGGGTCAGGGGTCAACTATGGCTACACCTTC
CDR3: CASSEGSGVNYGYTF

V: TRBV10-3
size: -
D: -
J: TRBJ1-2
DNA: TGTGCCATCAGTCCCGAGGAGGGCGGGGCTGACTATGGCTACACCTTC
CDR3: CAISPEEGGADYGYTF

V: TRBV5-1
size: -
D: -
J: TRBJ2-5
DNA: TGCGCCAGCAGGACCGGAGTAGAGACCCAGTACTTC
CDR3: CASRTGVETQYF